The 21 T cell receptor beta chains presented below share a single source sample, sequenced in a study of blood T cells in healthy people across ages. Using a J-beta primer mix together with a sample-barcoded 5' primer, a second PCR was run for roughly 6 to 12 cycles. Each CDR3 protein is one row after TCRdb ran MiXCR on the 5' RACE reads. Of about 1,800,000 distinct CDR3 sequences listed, over 25% were seen once; the top ten hold around 7.7%. Sequenced: blood. The receptors were gathered from a woman aged 30 to 39 in good health.

This clonotype was counted only a few times. The CDR3 bases are TGTGCCAGCTCCCCGACACGGGGAAACACTGAAGCTTTCTTT. Its translation: CASSPTRGNTEAFF. The chain links TRBV7-2 to TRBJ1-1; D gene uncertain. This CDR3 comprises 14 residues. Trimming pared 8 bases from V and 2 bases from J, leaving 15 bases between. CDR1 is SGHTA and CDR2 is FQGNSA in the germline V gene.

The chain carries TRBV7-9 and TRBJ2-3; possibly TRBD1 for D (6 bases). CDR3 size: 15 residues. Germline-derived CDR1 and CDR2 are SEHNR and FQNEAQ (reference sequence). V was trimmed by 2 bases and J by 6 bases, leaving 15 bases between them. In DNA, the CDR3 is TGTGCCAGCAGCTTACAGGGGCCGAACTCCGATACGCAGTATTTT. Translation: CASSLQGPNSDTQYF.

This clonotype was observed a handful of times. The V call is TRBV28, the J call TRBJ1-5, with D unclear. Germline CDR1 MDHEN, CDR2 SYDVKM. Trimming cost V 2 bases and J 0 bases, with 32 bases left between them. This CDR3 is built from 23 residues. This CDR3 is CASSLKFWPVEQTPSHSNQPQHF. The CDR3 DNA sequence: TGTGCCAGCAGTTTAAAATTTTGGCCCGTTGAACAAACTCCTTCTCATAGCAATCAGCCCCAGCATTTT.

The rearrangement uses TRBV13 and TRBJ1-4, with a possible D match to TRBD1 (6 bases). Per the germline V gene, CDR1 is PRHDT and CDR2 is FYEKMQ (reference sequence). The CDR3 has 15 residues. V was trimmed by 4 bases and J by 5 bases, leaving 14 bases between them. The CDR3 DNA reads TGTGCCAGCAGCTCCCGGACAGCCCGAAATGAAAAACTGTTTTTT. Its translation is CASSSRTARNEKLFF.

There are a few counts of this clonotype. The CDR3 reads CASRRGGQGDADTQYF. As DNA, the CDR3 is TGCGCCAGCAGGAGGGGCGGACAGGGGGACGCAGATACGCAGTATTTT. The chain combines TRBV5-1 with TRBJ2-3; 10 nucleotides agree with TRBD1. Germline lookup yields CDR1 SGHRS and CDR2 YFSETQ. V lost 5 bases to trimming and J lost 4 bases; unmatched junction nucleotides: 10. This CDR3 is built from 16 residues.

The sample holds many counts of this clonotype. The chain employs TRBV9 and TRBJ2-7; D remains ambiguous. V was trimmed by 0 bases and J by 0 bases, leaving 4 bases between them. Germline assignment: CDR1 SGDLS and CDR2 YYNGEE. The length of the CDR3 is 13 residues. CDR3 nucleotides: TGTGCCAGCAGCGTAGCCCACTCCTACGAGCAGTACTTC. It encodes CASSVAHSYEQYF.

This chain links TRBV7-9 with TRBJ2-3; 8 bases align to TRBD2. Germline trimming cut 1 base from V and 2 bases from J; bases unmatched to any gene: 5. Looked up from germline, CDR1 is SEHNR and CDR2 is FQNEAQ (reference sequence). The CDR3 has 16 amino acids. CDR3 protein: CASSLVTGGNTDTQYF. DNA of the CDR3: TGTGCCAGCAGCTTAGTTACGGGGGGGAACACAGATACGCAGTATTTT.

This clonotype was counted ten times or more. The chain joins TRBV12-3 or TRBV12-4 to TRBJ2-6; D might be TRBD1 (5 bases). The CDR3 has 15 residues. V was trimmed by 6 bases and J by 0 bases, leaving 9 bases between them. The CDR3 reads CASSLDNSGANVLTF. The CDR3 DNA is TGTGCCAGCAGCCTGGACAACTCTGGGGCCAACGTCCTGACTTTC.

Ten or more counts support this clonotype. The rearrangement joins TRBV6-2 or TRBV6-3 to TRBJ2-7; 8 nucleotides align to TRBD1. This CDR3 spans 16 amino acids. The J segment lost 4 bases and the V segment lost 0 bases, leaving 8 bases of the junction unmatched. The V gene's germline CDR1 is MNHEY and CDR2 SVGEGT. The CDR3 coding sequence is TGTGCCAGCAGTTACTCTGTTGACAGGGGATCTTACGAGCAGTACTTC. It codes for CASSYSVDRGSYEQYF.

There are many counts of this clonotype. DNA for the CDR3: TGTGCCAGCAGCTCCCTGGGGGGTACCGGGACAGATACCTACAATGAGCAGTTCTTC. Encoded protein: CASSSLGGTGTDTYNEQFF. The rearrangement links TRBV7-9 to TRBJ2-1; D may be TRBD1 (7 bases). The length of the CDR3 is 19 residues. CDR1 and CDR2 from the germline V gene are SEHNR and FQNEAQ (reference sequence). Trimming left V 4 bases short and J 2 bases short, with 24 bases between.

In this sample, this clonotype turned up many times. The chain links TRBV11-2 to TRBJ2-5, with D unresolved. This CDR3 comprises 14 residues. Trimming took off 0 bases at V and 2 bases at J, with 7 bases between the two ends. Germline CDR1 and CDR2: SGHAT and FQNNGV. CDR3 loop: CASSLDVSQETQYF. CDR3 coding DNA: TGTGCCAGCAGCTTAGATGTTTCGCAAGAGACCCAGTACTTC.

About this clonotype itself: A clone one base away is much larger, so this may be a read error. This chain connects TRBV9 to TRBJ2-6; unclear D gene. This CDR3 is 16 amino acids long. Germline V gene data show CDR1 as SGDLS and CDR2 as YYNGEE. Written as DNA, the CDR3 is TGTGCCTGCAGCGCAAAAGGCTTCACTGGGGCCAACGTCCTGACTTTC. Translation: CACSAKGFTGANVLTF.

This clonotype came up a few times. V usage is TRBV5-1 and J usage is TRBJ1-2, with 8 bases aligning to TRBD1. Losses at the gene ends were 5 bases for V and 6 bases for J; bases not matched to a gene: 9. The CDR3 is 14 residues long. CDR1 and CDR2 (germline): SGHRS, YFSETQ. DNA for the CDR3: TGCGCCAGCAGACTACAGGGGGATTGGGATGGCTACACCTTC. Its protein product is CASRLQGDWDGYTF.

The J gene is TRBJ1-5, the V gene TRBV9; TRBD1 might be the D (6 bases). The CDR3 loop spans 15 amino acids. Germline values: CDR1 SGDLS, CDR2 YYNGEE. The germline V and J ends were trimmed by 4 bases and 9 bases, with 20 bases remaining between them. CDR3 sequence reads: CASSTRQVGDRPQHF. In DNA, the CDR3 is TGTGCCAGCAGCACCAGACAGGTTGGCGATCGGCCCCAGCATTTT.

Many counts were recorded for this clonotype. This chain uses TRBV20-1 with TRBJ2-3; TRBD2 aligns across 10 bases. The CDR3 consists of 15 residues. Germline trimming cut 6 bases from V and 2 bases from J; bases unmatched to any gene: 8. CDR1 and CDR2 (germline): DFQATT, SNEGSKA (reference sequence). CDR3 amino acids: CSAEGLASYTDTQYF. The CDR3 region has the DNA TGCAGTGCCGAGGGACTAGCGTCCTACACAGATACGCAGTATTTT.

This clonotype was found once. One end of the junction fails to match germline, which may point to a read error. CDR3 sequence: CAIKSETGGQGTEELFF. In DNA, the CDR3 is TGTGCCATTAAGTCCGAGACAGGGGGCCAGGGGACCGAGGAGCTGTTTTTT. V usage is TRBV6-1 and J usage is TRBJ2-2, with 10 bases that match TRBD1. Per the germline V gene, CDR1 is MNHNS and CDR2 is SASEGT. CDR3 length equals 17 residues.

This clonotype was observed many times. The chain couples TRBV27 to TRBJ2-7; TRBD1 matches at 9 bases. Germline V gives CDR1 MNHEY, CDR2 SMNVEV (reference sequence). This CDR3 is built from 14 residues. Trimming at V came to 6 bases and at J to 7 bases, leaving 10 bases not matched to a gene. Here the CDR3 reads CASSREQGAREQYF. The DNA of the CDR3 is TGTGCCAGCAGCCGCGAACAGGGGGCTCGGGAGCAGTACTTC.

This clonotype came up many times. The chain carries TRBV29-1 and TRBJ2-5, with no clear D. The end of the DNA aligns better with TRBJ2-7, so the J call may be wrong. Germline CDR1 reads SQVTM; CDR2 reads ANQGSEA. The CDR3 length is 14 residues. CDR3 sequence (DNA): TGCAGCGTTGCCCTCAGATTGGCGCACAACGAGCAGTACTTC. Protein sequence: CSVALRLAHNEQYF.

The gene calls are TRBV6-1 and TRBJ2-5; 8 bases line up with TRBD1. The V gene end was trimmed by 4 bases and the J gene end by 6 bases; junction bases not matched to a gene: 10. The CDR3 has 15 residues. Germline values: CDR1 MNHNS, CDR2 SASEGT. This chain's CDR3 is CASSGTDRVSKTQYF. The CDR3 region has the DNA TGTGCCAGCAGTGGAACGGACAGGGTTTCTAAGACCCAGTACTTC.

There are many counts of this clonotype. CDR3 amino acids: CASSQNRGQSYF. In DNA form, the CDR3 reads TGTGCCAGCAGCCAAAACCGAGGACAGTCGTACTTC. The V call is TRBV3-1, the J call TRBJ2-7; TRBD1 is a possible D gene (6 bases). Germline CDR1 reads LGHDT; CDR2 reads YNNKEL (reference sequence). The V and J ends lost 2 bases and 12 bases respectively, with 14 bases between them. This CDR3 is 12 amino acids long.

This clonotype was observed a few times. The chain couples TRBV7-2 to TRBJ1-1; 7 nucleotides align to TRBD1. This CDR3 contains 14 residues. Germline V gene lookup returns CDR1 SGHTA and CDR2 FQGNSA. The trim removed 3 bases at V and 4 bases at J, leaving 5 bases unmatched. The CDR3 sequence is CASSFRGRGTEAFF. Here the CDR3 DNA reads TGTGCCAGCAGCTTTAGGGGGCGGGGCACTGAAGCTTTCTTT.